This T cell receptor beta chain appears in the sequencing data of a study of T cells in Graves' hyperthyroidism and ophthalmopathy. Points from the study as a whole: Most thyroid clonotypes expanded above 0.001 were also detected in blood.

Each 10 ml fresh peripheral blood draw supplied the PBMCs. This clonotype was recorded at least ten times. Its target is not known. Looked up from germline, CDR1 is GTSNPN and CDR2 is SVGIG (reference sequence). This CDR3 is 15 amino acids long. After removal of 5 bases from V and 6 bases from J, the junction contained 12 bases not matched to a gene. Using RNA transcripts as the source, TCR beta CDR3 regions were amplified. The HTBI primer set was used in a first-round RT-PCR of the TCR CDR3. One entry per CDR3 protein results from TCRdb running MiXCR on the multiplex PCR reads. Here the sample spans under 400,000 distinct CDR3 sequences, around a fifth being singletons.

The chain uses TRBV30 and TRBJ2-3; 9 bases are shared with TRBD2. This clonotype was obtained from a woman in her 50s with Graves' hyperthyroidism. What was sequenced was blood. CDR3 protein: CAWDPGLADGDTQYF. DNA of the CDR3: TGTGCCTGGGACCCGGGACTAGCCGATGGGGATACGCAGTATTTT.